Listed below are T cell receptor beta chains from one sample, sequenced in a study of blood T cell repertoires in COVID-19. This table comes from immunoSEQ multiplex PCR, and its TCRdb copy is limited to in-frame clones, with some not included. The table shows approximately 230,000 clones, with about 86% occurring only once. Sequencing was done on a sample of PBMCs or T cells enriched from blood (not recorded which). All receptors come from a woman between 50 and 59 years old with acute COVID-19. CDR3s include the opening cysteine and the closing phenylalanine or tryptophan. D genes are given only for firm matches. Size is stated for part of the rows, as once, few or many counts, or as a class when the clone is expanded.

j_gene	len	d_gene	v_gene	abundance	CDR3aa	CDR3nt
TRBJ2-5	14	.	TRBV2	.	CASSDRSSEETQYF	TGTGCCAGCAGTGATAGGTCTAGCGAAGAGACCCAGTACTTC
TRBJ1-2	14	TRBD1	TRBV6-5	.	CASSPTGGGYGYTF	TGTGCCAGCAGTCCCACAGGGGGCGGCTATGGCTACACCTTC
TRBJ2-7	13	TRBD1	TRBV27	.	CATQSRGPDEQYF	TGTGCCACCCAGAGCAGGGGGCCGGACGAGCAGTACTTC
TRBJ2-2	13	.	TRBV2	.	CASTFAEGGELFF	TGTGCCAGCACCTTCGCCGAGGGCGGGGAGCTGTTTTTT
TRBJ1-5	16	.	TRBV19	.	CASSISRGRSDQPQHF	TGTGCCAGTAGTATAAGCAGGGGACGGTCGGATCAGCCCCAGCATTTT
TRBJ1-3	14	TRBD1	TRBV3-1/TRBV3-2	.	CASSHVGQRNTIYF	TGTGCCAGCAGCCATGTGGGACAGAGAAACACCATATATTTT
TRBJ1-1	16	TRBD1	TRBV4-1	.	CASSPGQGALYTEAFF	TGCGCCAGCAGCCCGGGACAGGGGGCGTTGTACACTGAAGCTTTCTTT
TRBJ1-2	14	.	TRBV9	.	CASSVSPPGYGYTF	TGTGCCAGCAGCGTCTCCCCACCCGGGTATGGCTACACCTTC
TRBJ1-6	17	.	TRBV28	.	CASSSPAGGSYNSPLHF	TGTGCCAGCAGTTCCCCGGCGGGGGGATCCTATAATTCACCCCTCCACTTT
TRBJ2-3	16	TRBD2	TRBV2	.	CASSSGLAGGTDTQYF	TGTGCCAGCAGTTCCGGACTAGCGGGAGGCACAGATACGCAGTATTTT
TRBJ2-7	14	.	TRBV30	.	CAWVRDTSSYEQYF	TGTGCCTGGGTCCGGGACACTTCTTCCTACGAGCAGTACTTC
TRBJ2-2	14	.	TRBV19	.	CASSAGLGTGELFF	TGTGCCAGTAGTGCCGGACTGGGGACCGGGGAGCTGTTTTTT
TRBJ2-7	17	TRBD2	TRBV18	once	CASSPPGLAGGQREQYF	TGTGCCAGCTCACCACCGGGACTAGCGGGAGGGCAGAGGGAGCAGTACTTC
TRBJ1-3	15	.	TRBV28	.	CASSLKPVSGNTIYF	TGTGCCAGCAGTTTAAAGCCGGTCTCTGGAAACACCATATATTTT
TRBJ1-4	15	.	TRBV4-2	.	CASSQDPGLNEKLFF	TGTGCCAGCAGCCAAGATCCAGGTTTGAATGAAAAACTGTTTTTT
TRBJ2-1	15	TRBD1	TRBV29-1	.	CSVEGTGATYNEQFF	TGCAGCGTTGAAGGGACAGGGGCAACCTACAATGAGCAGTTCTTC
TRBJ2-3	14	TRBD2	TRBV28	.	CASGRLAGTDTQYF	TGTGCCAGCGGTCGACTAGCGGGTACAGATACGCAGTATTTT
TRBJ2-6	17	TRBD1	TRBV18	.	CASSEQGVRAGANVLTF	TGTGCCAGCTCAGAACAGGGGGTAAGGGCTGGGGCCAACGTCCTGACTTTC
TRBJ2-7	15	.	TRBV9	.	CASRSMSGGRYEQYF	TGTGCCAGCAGGTCGATGTCCGGGGGACGCTACGAGCAGTACTTC
TRBJ2-7	15	.	TRBV19	.	CASSIAGGNSYEQYF	TGTGCCAGTAGTATAGCGGGGGGCAACTCCTACGAGCAGTACTTC
TRBJ2-5	17	TRBD2	TRBV19	.	CASSVVASGAGAETQYF	TGTGCCAGTAGCGTAGTCGCTAGCGGAGCTGGGGCGGAGACCCAGTACTTC
TRBJ2-7	11	.	TRBV25-1	.	CASTRGREQYF	TGTGCCAGCACCAGAGGGCGGGAGCAGTACTTC
TRBJ2-7	13	.	TRBV4-1	once	CASSQVGGGEQYF	TGCGCCAGCAGCCAAGTGGGAGGGGGCGAGCAGTACTTC